The source of this T cell receptor beta chain is a study of T cell changes during pregnancy in multiple sclerosis. Generated by immunoSEQ multiplex PCR, the TCRdb table keeps only in-frame clones and is missing some. Among 70,000 to 95,000 clones listed, just under 95% were seen once. From germline, CDR1 is MNHEY and CDR2 SVGAGI. J lost 1 base, V lost 6 bases, and 5 bases had no gene match. The CDR3 totals 14 residues. This clonotype was sampled from a female donor with multiple sclerosis, enrolled in a pregnancy study. This chain uses TRBV6-5 with TRBJ1-1; 7 nucleotides match TRBD1. The sample in question was peripheral blood, obtained in the first trimester of pregnancy. In DNA, the CDR3 is TGTGCCAGCAGGTGGGGACAGTCGAACACTGAAGCTTTCTTT. This gives the protein CASRWGQSNTEAFF.